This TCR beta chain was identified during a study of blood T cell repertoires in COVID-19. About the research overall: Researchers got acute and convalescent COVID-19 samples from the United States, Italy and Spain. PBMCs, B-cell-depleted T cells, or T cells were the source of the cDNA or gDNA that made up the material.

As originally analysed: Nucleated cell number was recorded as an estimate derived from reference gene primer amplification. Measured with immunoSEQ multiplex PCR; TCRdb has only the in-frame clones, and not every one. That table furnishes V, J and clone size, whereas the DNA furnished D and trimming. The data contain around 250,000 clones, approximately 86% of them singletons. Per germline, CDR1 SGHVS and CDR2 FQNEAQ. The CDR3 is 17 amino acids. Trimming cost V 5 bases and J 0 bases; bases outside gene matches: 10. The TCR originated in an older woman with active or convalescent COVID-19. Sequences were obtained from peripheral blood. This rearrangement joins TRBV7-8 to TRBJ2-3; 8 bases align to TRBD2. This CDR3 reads CASSRRGLETSTDTQYF. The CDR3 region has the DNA TGTGCCAGCAGCCGCCGGGGACTAGAGACTAGCACAGATACGCAGTATTTT.